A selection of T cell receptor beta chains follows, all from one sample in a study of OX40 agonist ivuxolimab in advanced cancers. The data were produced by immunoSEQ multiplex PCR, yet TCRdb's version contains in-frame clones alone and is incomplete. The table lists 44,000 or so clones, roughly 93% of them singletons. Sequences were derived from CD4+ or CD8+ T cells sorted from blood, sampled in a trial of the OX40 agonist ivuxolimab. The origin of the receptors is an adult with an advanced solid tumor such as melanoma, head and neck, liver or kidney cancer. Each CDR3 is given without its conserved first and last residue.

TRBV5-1	ASSLADGGGHYNEQF
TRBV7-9	ASGRTERENIQY
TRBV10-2	ASLSSLTEAF
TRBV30	AWSEGGNTDTQY
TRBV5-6	ASSPEQGTYNEQF
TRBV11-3	ASSFGHLYEQY
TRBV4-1	ASSQDSASGVGDTQY
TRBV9	ASSPRDRREQY
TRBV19	ASSILDRGHDEKLF
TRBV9	ASSGQGTAEETQY
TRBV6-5	AISGSPYEQY
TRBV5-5	ASSLKAYGYT
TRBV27	ASSLTGGIYEQY
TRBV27	ASRGLVAEAF
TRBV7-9	ASSFRMATGGNTIY
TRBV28	ASSLEGVKETQY
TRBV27	ASRGTVPMGYT
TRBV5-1	ASSPDRRYNEQF
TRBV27	ASSFGQPYEQY
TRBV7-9	ASSLAAVQRGGRY
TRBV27	ASSFRGLNTEAF
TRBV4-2	ASGFGTSYEQY
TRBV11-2	ASSSVRTDEQF
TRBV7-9	ASVRGGSYEQY
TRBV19	ASSTNLGQAYEQY
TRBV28	ASSFTGVAVQPQH
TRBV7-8	ASSLEARMNTEAF
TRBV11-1	ASSTIRDGANVLT
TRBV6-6	ASSWTGSGEQY
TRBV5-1	ASGPSIAGGADTQY
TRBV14	ASSQEMGGTEAF
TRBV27	ASSLGTSGYEQY
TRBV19	ASSSYNEQF
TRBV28	ASSLYGSADTQY
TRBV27	ASSFLGKDEQY
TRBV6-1	ASSEELAGGPYEQY
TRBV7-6	ASSRGRVLGTDTQY
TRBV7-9	ASSLQENAEAF
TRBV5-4	ASSLGTGTIEQY
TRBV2	ASSEYSTDTQY
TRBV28	ASSPSATGNTIY
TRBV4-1	ASSQGRGMYTGELF
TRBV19	ASSAGGSSYNEQF
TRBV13	ASRQRGSTDTQY
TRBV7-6	ASSLAAGELF
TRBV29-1	SVEGELTGGYEQY
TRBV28	ASSPGTVNSPLH
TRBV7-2	ASSASWDEQY